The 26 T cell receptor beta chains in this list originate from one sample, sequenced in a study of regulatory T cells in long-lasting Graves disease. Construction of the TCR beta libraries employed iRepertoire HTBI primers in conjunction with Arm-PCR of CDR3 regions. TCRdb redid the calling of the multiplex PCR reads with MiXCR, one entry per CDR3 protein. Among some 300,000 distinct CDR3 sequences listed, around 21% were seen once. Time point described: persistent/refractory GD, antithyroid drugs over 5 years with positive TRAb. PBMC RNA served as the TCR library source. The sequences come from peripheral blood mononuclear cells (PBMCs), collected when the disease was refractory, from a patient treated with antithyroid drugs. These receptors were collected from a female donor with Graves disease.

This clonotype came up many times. The CDR3 DNA is TGTGCCAGCAGCCAAGATAGGGGTCGCGAGCAGTACTTC. It codes for CASSQDRGREQYF. The chain links TRBV3-1 to TRBJ2-7, with a possible D match to TRBD1 (5 bases). This CDR3 comprises 13 residues. Trimming took off 0 bases at V and 6 bases at J, with 9 bases between the two ends. The germline CDR1 and CDR2 sequences are LGHDT and YNNKEL (reference sequence).

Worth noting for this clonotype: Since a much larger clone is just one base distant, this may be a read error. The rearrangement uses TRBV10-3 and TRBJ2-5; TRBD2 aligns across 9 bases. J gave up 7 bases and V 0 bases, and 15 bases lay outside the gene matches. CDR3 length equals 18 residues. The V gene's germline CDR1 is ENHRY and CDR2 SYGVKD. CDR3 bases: TGTGCCATCAGTGAGTCGTTCAGACTAGCGGTACTACTAGGGACCCAGTACTTC. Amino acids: CAISESFRLAVLLGTQYF.

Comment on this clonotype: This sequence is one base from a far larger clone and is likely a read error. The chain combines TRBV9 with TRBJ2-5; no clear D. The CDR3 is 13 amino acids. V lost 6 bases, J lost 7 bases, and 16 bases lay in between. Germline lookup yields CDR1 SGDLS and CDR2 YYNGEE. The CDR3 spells CASTGQQRGTQYF. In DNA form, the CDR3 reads TGTGCCAGCACCGGCCAGCAACGAGGGACCCAGTACTTC.

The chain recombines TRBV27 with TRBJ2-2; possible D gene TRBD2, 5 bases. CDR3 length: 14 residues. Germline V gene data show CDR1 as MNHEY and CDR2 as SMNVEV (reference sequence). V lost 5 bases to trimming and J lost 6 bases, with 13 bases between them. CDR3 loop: CASSGGLSPGELFF. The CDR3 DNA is TGTGCCAGCAGTGGCGGACTTTCACCCGGGGAGCTGTTTTTT.

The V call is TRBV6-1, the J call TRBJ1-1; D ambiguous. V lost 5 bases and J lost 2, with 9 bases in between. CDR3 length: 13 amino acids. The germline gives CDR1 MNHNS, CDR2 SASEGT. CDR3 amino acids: CASSPRDNTEAFF. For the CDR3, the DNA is TGTGCCAGCAGTCCTAGAGATAACACTGAAGCTTTCTTT.

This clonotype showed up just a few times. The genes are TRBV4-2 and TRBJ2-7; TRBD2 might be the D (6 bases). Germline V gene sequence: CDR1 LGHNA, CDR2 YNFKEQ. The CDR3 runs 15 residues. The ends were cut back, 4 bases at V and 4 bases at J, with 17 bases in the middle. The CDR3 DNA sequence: TGTGCCAGCAGCCCAAGAAAGACTAGATCTTACGAGCAGTACTTC. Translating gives CASSPRKTRSYEQYF.

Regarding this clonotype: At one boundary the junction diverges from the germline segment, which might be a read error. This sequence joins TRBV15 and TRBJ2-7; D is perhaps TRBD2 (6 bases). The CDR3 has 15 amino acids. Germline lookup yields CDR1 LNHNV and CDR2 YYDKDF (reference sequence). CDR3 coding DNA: TGTGCCACCAGCAGAGATCTCGAGCGGGCTGGCGAGCAGCACTTC. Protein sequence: CATSRDLERAGEQHF.

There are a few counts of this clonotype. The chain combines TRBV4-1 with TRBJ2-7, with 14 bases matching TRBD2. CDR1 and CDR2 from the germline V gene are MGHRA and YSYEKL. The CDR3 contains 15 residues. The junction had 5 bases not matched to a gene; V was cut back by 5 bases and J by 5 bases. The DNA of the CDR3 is TGCGCCAGCAGCATACCGGGACTAGCGGGAGACGAGCAGTACTTC. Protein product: CASSIPGLAGDEQYF.

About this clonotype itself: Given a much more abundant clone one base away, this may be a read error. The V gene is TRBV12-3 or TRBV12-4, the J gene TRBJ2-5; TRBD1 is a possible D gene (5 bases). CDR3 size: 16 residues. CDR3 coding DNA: TGTGCCAGCAGTTTGGTAGCAGTGGACACACAAGAGAACCAGTACTTC. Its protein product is CASSLVAVDTQENQYF.

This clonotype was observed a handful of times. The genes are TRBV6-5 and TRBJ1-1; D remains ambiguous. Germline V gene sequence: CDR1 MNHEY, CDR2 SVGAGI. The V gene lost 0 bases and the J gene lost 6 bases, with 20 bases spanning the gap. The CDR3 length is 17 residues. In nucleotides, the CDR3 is TGTGCCAGCAGTTACTCGATGGTTACCGGATCGGACTCTGAAGCTTTCTTT. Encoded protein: CASSYSMVTGSDSEAFF.

Here the CDR3 DNA reads TGTGCCTGGAGGGATGGGACAGGGAACACCGGGGAGCTGTTTTTT. It codes for CAWRDGTGNTGELFF. This chain links TRBV30 with TRBJ2-2, with 8 nucleotides matching TRBD1. V lost 3 bases, J lost 1 base, and 4 bases stayed unmatched. The CDR3 is 15 residues long. Germline CDR1 is GTSNPN and CDR2 is SVGIG (reference sequence).

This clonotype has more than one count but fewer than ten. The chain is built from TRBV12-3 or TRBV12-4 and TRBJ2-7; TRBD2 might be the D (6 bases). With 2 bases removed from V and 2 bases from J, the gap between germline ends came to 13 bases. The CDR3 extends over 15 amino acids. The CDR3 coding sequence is TGTGCCAGCAGTTTATGGGAGGTCAGGACCTACGAGCAGTACTTC. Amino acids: CASSLWEVRTYEQYF.

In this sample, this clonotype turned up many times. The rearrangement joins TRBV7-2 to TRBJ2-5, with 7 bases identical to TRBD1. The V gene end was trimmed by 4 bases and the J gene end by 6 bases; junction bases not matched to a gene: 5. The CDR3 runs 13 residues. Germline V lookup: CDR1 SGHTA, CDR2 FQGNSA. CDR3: CASSWGQRKTQYF. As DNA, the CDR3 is TGTGCCAGCAGCTGGGGACAGCGGAAGACCCAGTACTTC.

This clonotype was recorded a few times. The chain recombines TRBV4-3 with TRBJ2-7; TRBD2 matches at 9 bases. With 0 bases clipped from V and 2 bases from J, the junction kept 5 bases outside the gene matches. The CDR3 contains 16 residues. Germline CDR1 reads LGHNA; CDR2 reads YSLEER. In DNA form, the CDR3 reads TGCGCCAGCAGCCAAGATAAAGCGGGAGGTGCCTACGAGCAGTACTTC. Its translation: CASSQDKAGGAYEQYF.

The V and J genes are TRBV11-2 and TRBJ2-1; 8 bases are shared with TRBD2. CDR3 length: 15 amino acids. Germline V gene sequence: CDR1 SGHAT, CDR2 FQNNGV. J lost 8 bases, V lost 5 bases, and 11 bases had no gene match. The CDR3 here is CASSPPFGTRDEQFF. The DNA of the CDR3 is TGTGCCAGCAGCCCGCCGTTTGGGACTAGAGATGAGCAGTTCTTC. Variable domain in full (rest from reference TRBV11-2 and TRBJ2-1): EAGVAQSPRYKIIEKRQSVAFWCNPISGHATLYWYQQILGQGPKLLIQFQNNGVVDDSQLPKDRFSAERLKGVDSTLKIQPAKLEDSAVYLCASSPPFGTRDEQFFGPGTRLTVL.

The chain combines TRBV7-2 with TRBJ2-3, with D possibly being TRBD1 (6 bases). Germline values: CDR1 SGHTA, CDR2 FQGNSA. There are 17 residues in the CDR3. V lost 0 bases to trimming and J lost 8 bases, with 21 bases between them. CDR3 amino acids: CASSLALGGSAQGTQYF. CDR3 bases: TGTGCCAGCAGCTTAGCGCTAGGGGGTTCAGCACAGGGTACGCAGTATTTT.

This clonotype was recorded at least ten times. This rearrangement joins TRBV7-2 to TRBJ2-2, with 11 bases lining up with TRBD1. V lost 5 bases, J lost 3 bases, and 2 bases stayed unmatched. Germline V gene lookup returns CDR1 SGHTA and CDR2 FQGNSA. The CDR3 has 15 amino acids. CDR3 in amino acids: CASSAGQGDTGELFF. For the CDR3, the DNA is TGTGCCAGCAGCGCGGGACAGGGGGACACCGGGGAGCTGTTTTTT.

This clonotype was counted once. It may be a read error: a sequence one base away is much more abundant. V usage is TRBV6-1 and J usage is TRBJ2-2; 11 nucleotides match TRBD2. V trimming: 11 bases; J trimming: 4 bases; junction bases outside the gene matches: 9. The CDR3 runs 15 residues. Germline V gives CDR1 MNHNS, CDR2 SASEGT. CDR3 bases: TGTGCCTCCCATTGGCTAGCGGGAGGCACCGGGGAGCTGTTTTTT. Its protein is CASHWLAGGTGELFF.

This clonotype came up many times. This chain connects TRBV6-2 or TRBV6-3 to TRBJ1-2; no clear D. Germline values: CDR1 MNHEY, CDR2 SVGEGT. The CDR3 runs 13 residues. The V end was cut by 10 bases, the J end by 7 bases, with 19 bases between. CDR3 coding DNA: TGTGCCACCGAAAGGGTCTCAGGACGTGGCTACACCTTC. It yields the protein CATERVSGRGYTF.

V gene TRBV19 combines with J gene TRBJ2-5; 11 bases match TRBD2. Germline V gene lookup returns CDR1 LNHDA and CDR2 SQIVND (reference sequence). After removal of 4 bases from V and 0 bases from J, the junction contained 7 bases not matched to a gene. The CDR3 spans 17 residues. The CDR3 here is CASSTYGTSGNQETQYF. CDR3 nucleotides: TGTGCCAGTAGTACGTACGGGACTAGCGGAAACCAAGAGACCCAGTACTTC. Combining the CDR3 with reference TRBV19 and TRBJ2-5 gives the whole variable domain DGGITQSPKYLFRKEGQNVTLSCEQNLNHDAMYWYRQDPGQGLRLIYYSQIVNDFQKGDIAEGYSVSREKKESFPLTVTSAQKNPTAFYLCASSTYGTSGNQETQYFGPGTRLLVL.

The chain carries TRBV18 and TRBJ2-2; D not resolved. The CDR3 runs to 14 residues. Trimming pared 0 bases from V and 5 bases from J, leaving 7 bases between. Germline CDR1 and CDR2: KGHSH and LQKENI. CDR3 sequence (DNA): TGTGCCAGCTCACCACCGGCAAGAACCGGGGAGCTGTTTTTT. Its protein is CASSPPARTGELFF.

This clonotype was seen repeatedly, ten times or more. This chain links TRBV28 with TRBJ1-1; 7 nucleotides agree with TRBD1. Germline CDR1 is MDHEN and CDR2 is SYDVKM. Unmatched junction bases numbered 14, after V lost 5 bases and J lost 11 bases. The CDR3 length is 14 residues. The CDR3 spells CASSPPGTQGIAFF. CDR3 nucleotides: TGTGCCAGCAGTCCCCCCGGAACACAGGGGATCGCTTTCTTT.

The DNA of the CDR3 is TGTGCCTGGACCTTCGGGCTAGCGGGAGCCTACGAGCAGTACTTC. Encoded protein: CAWTFGLAGAYEQYF. The chain links TRBV30 to TRBJ2-7, with 10 bases aligning to TRBD2. CDR3 length equals 15 residues. The germline CDR1 and CDR2 sequences are GTSNPN and SVGIG (reference sequence). V was pared by 4 bases and J by 2 bases, with 8 bases of the junction left unmatched.

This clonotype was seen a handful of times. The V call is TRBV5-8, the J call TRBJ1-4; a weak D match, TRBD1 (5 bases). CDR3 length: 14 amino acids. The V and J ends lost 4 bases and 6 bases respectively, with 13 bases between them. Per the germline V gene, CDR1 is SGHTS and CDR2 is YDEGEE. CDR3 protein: CASSGGIQDEKLFF. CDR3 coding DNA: TGTGCCAGCAGCGGCGGGATACAGGATGAAAAACTGTTTTTT.

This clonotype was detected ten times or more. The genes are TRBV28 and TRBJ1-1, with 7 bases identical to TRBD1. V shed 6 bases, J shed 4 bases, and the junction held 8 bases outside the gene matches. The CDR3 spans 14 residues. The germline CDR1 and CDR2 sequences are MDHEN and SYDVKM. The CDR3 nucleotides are TGTGCCAGCAGCTCAGGGGGACTAGGCACTGAAGCTTTCTTT. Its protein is CASSSGGLGTEAFF. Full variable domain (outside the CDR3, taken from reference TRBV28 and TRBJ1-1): DVKVTQSSRYLVKRTGEKVFLECVQDMDHENMFWYRQDPGLGLRLIYFSYDVKMKEKGDIPEGYSVSREKKERFSLILESASTNQTSMYLCASSSGGLGTEAFFGQGTRLTVV.

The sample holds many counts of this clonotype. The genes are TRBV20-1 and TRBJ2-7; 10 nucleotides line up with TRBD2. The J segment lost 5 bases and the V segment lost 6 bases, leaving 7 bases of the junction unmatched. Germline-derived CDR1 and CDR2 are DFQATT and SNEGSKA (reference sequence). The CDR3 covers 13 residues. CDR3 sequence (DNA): TGCAGTGCGCCCTTAGCGGGAGGTGACGAGCAGTACTTC. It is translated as CSAPLAGGDEQYF.